The 2 T cell receptor beta chains below come from one sample, sequenced in a study of cytomegalovirus exposure and HLA in healthy donors. Method: immunoSEQ multiplex PCR; TCRdb's copy keeps in-frame clones and lacks some. Of under 250,000 clones detected, roughly 87% appear once; the ten largest clones hold 2% to 2.5%. The specimen was PBMCs. The receptors here all came from a woman between 18 and 29 years old in good health and CMV-seropositive.

V and J are TRBV4-2 and TRBJ1-4; possible D gene TRBD1, 5 bases. The CDR3 is made up of 16 amino acids. Deletions cut 4 bases from V and 5 bases from J, with 17 bases between. The germline CDR1 and CDR2 sequences are LGHNA and YNFKEQ. CDR3 sequence reads: CASSPDLTGPNEKLFF. The DNA of the CDR3 is TGTGCCAGCAGCCCAGATTTAACAGGACCAAATGAAAAACTGTTTTTT.

This chain connects TRBV7-8 to TRBJ1-2, with 8 nucleotides matching TRBD1. The germline CDR1 and CDR2 sequences are SGHVS and FQNEAQ. This CDR3 has 14 amino acids. The J segment lost 8 bases and the V segment lost 5 bases, leaving 10 bases of the junction unmatched. CDR3 DNA: TGTGCCAGCAGCCAACGGACAGGGACGAAAGGCTACACCTTC. This gives the protein CASSQRTGTKGYTF.